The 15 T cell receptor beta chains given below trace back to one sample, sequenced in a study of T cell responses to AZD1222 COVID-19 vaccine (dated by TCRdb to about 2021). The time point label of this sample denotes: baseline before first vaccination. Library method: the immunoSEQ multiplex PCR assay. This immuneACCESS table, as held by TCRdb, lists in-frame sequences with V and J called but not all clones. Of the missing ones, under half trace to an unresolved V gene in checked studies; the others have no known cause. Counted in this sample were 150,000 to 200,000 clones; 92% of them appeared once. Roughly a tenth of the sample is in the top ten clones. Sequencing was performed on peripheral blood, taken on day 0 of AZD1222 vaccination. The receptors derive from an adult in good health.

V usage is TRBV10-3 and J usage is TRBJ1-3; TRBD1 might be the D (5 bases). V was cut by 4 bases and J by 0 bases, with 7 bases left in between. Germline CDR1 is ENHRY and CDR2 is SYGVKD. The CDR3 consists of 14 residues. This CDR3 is CAISGQSSGNTIYF. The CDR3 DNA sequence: TGTGCCATCAGTGGACAGAGCTCTGGAAACACCATATATTTT.

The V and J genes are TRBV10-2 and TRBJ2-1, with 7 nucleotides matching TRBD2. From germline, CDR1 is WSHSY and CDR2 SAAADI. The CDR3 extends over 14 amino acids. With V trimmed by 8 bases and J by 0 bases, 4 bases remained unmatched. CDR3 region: CASLADSSYNEQFF. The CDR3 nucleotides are TGCGCCAGCCTAGCGGATAGCTCCTACAATGAGCAGTTCTTC.

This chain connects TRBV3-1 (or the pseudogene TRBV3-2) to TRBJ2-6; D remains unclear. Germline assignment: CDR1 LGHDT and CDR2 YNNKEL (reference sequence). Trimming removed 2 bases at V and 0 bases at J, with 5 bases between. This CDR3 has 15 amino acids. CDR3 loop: CASSQKVSGANVLTF. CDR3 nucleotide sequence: TGTGCCAGCAGCCAAAAGGTCTCTGGGGCCAACGTCCTGACTTTC.

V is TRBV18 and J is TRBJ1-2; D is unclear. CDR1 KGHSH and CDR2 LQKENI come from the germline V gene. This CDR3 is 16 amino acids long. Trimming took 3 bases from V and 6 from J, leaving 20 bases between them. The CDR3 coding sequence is TGTGCCAGCTCACCCGAAGGGTGGCAGGCTCTGCATGGCTACACCTTC. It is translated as CASSPEGWQALHGYTF.

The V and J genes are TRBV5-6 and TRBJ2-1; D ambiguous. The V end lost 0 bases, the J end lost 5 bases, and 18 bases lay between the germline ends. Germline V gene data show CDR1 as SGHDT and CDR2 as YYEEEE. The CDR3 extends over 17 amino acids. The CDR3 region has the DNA TGTGCCAGCAGCTTGGGTCTCCCCAGGACGGGTAACAATGAGCAGTTCTTC. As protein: CASSLGLPRTGNNEQFF.

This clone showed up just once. The CDR3 region has the DNA TGTGCCAGCAGCTTGGTGGGGGTCCGGGAGCTGTTTTTT. Amino acid sequence: CASSLVGVRELFF. V gene TRBV5-4 combines with J gene TRBJ2-2; D is perhaps TRBD1 or TRBD2 (5 bases each). Trimming took off 0 bases at V and 9 bases at J, with 9 bases between the two ends. The length of the CDR3 is 13 residues. Germline assignment: CDR1 SGHNT and CDR2 YYREEE (reference sequence).

DNA of the CDR3: TGTGCCAGTAGTATACAGGGGAATTCACCCCTCCACTTT. Protein sequence: CASSIQGNSPLHF. J is TRBJ1-6 and V is TRBV19; D might be TRBD1 (6 bases). The CDR3 runs to 13 residues. V lost 2 bases to trimming and J lost 7 bases, with 6 bases between them. From germline, CDR1 is LNHDA and CDR2 SQIVND (reference sequence).

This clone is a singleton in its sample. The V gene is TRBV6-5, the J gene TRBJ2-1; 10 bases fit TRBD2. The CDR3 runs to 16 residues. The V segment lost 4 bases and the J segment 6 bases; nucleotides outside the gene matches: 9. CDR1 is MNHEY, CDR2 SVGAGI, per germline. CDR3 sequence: CASSSTSGRPFNEQFF. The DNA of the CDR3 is TGTGCCAGCAGTTCGACTAGCGGGCGGCCTTTCAATGAGCAGTTCTTC.

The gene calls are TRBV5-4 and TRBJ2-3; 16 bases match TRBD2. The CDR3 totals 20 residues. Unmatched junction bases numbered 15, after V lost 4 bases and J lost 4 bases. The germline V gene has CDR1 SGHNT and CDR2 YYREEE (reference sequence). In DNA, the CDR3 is TGTGCCAGCAGCCTACTCCCGGGACTAGCGGGGGGGCCCAGCTCAGATACGCAGTATTTT. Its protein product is CASSLLPGLAGGPSSDTQYF.

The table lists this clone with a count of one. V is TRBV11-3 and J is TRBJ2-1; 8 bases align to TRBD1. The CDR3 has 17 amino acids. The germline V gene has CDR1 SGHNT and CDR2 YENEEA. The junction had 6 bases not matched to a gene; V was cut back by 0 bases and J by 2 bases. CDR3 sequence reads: CASSLDGGTGAYNEQFF. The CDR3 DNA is TGTGCCAGCAGCTTAGATGGGGGGACAGGAGCCTACAATGAGCAGTTCTTC. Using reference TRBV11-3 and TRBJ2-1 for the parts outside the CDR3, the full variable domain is EAGVVQSPRYKIIEKKQPVAFWCNPISGHNTLYWYLQNLGQGPELLIRYENEEAVDDSQLPKDRFSAERLKGVDSTLKIQPAELGDSAVYLCASSLDGGTGAYNEQFFGPGTRLTVL.

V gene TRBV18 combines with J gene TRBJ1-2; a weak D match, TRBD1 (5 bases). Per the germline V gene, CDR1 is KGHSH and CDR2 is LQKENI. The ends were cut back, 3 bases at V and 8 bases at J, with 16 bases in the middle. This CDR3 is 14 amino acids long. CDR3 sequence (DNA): TGTGCCAGCTCACCGCGGGGCAGGGAGGCCGGCTACACCTTC. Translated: CASSPRGREAGYTF.

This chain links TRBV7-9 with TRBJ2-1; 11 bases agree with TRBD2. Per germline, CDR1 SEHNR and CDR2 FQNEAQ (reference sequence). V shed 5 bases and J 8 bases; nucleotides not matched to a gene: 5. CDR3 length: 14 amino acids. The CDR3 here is CASSQGTSGYEQFF. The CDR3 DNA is TGTGCCAGCAGCCAAGGGACTAGCGGTTATGAGCAGTTCTTC.

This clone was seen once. The DNA of the CDR3 is TGTGCTTCCTGGCGGGGTGAGCAGTTCTTC. Protein: CASWRGEQFF. The chain is built from TRBV28 and TRBJ2-1; a weak D match, TRBD2 (6 bases). The CDR3 totals 10 residues. Germline assignment: CDR1 MDHEN and CDR2 SYDVKM.

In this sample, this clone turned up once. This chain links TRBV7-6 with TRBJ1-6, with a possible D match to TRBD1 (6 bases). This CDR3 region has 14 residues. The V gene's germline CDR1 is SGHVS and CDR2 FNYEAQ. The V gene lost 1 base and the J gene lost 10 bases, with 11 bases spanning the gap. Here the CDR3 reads CASSLGGGRSPLHF. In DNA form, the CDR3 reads TGTGCCAGCAGCTTAGGAGGGGGTCGGTCACCCCTCCACTTT.

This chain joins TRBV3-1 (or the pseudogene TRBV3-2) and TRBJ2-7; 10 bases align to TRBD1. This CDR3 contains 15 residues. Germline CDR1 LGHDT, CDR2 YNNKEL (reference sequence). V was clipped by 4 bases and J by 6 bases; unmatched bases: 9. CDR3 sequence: CASSPHLGDRGEQYF. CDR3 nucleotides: TGTGCCAGCAGCCCCCATCTCGGGGACAGGGGCGAGCAGTACTTC.